This TCR beta chain is from a study of vaccination and CD4 T cells after COVID-19. Background on the study: Controls had a CEFX pool, an HIV-1 Nef pool, or no peptide added.

Germline assignment: CDR1 SGHRS and CDR2 YFSETQ. The CDR3 is made up of 16 amino acids. The V end lost 3 bases, the J end lost 4 bases, and 18 bases lay between the germline ends. Treatment meaning: approximately nine-day PBMC culture with coronavirus spike peptide pools or control peptides (ViraFEST assay). The Oncomine TCR Beta short-read assay sequenced DNA from cultured CD4+ T cells. TCRdb independently ran MiXCR on the PCR reads; one entry per CDR3 protein. The sample has approximately 16,000 distinct CDR3 sequences, approximately 40% seen once. With respect to this clonotype: Antigen unknown.

This sequence joins TRBV5-1 and TRBJ2-3, with D maybe TRBD1 (6 bases). Sample: CD4+ T cells from blood, cultured in vitro, taken before SARS-CoV-2 vaccination. The sequence came from a human donor who received a COVID-19 vaccine. The CDR3, as DNA: TGCGCCAGCAGCTCATACCCCAGGGGCTGGGCAGATACGCAGTATTTT. Amino acids: CASSSYPRGWADTQYF.